This T cell receptor (beta chain) comes out of a study of naive and memory T cell subsets. Amplification of ligated cDNA took four PCR rounds with SP2 and nested alpha and beta constant primers. TCRdb redid the calling of the 5' RACE reads with MiXCR, one entry per CDR3 protein. The sample gives roughly 48,000 distinct CDR3 sequences, approximately 4.5% of which show up once; 0.75% to 0.9% is in the top ten. The CDR3 length is 14 residues. Germline CDR1 reads PRHDT; CDR2 reads FYEKMQ (reference sequence). V shed 5 bases, J shed 7 bases, and the junction held 11 bases outside the gene matches. Study results and limitations: This RNA-based method may be sensitive to activation-related transcript changes.

This clonotype was recorded many times. Its target is not known. TCR cDNA received a 3' ligated oligonucleotide that carried a UMI. Whole blood, roughly 2.5 ml, came from adult healthy volunteers. This TCR derives from a female donor in good health. The rearrangement joins TRBV13 to TRBJ2-7; TRBD1 matches at 7 bases. The CDR3 nucleotides are TGTGCCAGCAGCCACAGGGGCCCTTTAGGGGAGCAGTACTTC. Translated: CASSHRGPLGEQYF. Complete variable domain (other parts from reference TRBV13 and TRBJ2-7): AAGVIQSPRHLIKEKRETATLKCYPIPRHDTVYWYQQGPGQDPQFLISFYEKMQSDKGSIPDRFSAQQFSDYHSELNMSSLELGDSALYFCASSHRGPLGEQYFGPGTRLTVT.